Described below is a single TCR beta chain sequence and its context. Per germline, CDR1 SGHAT and CDR2 FQNNGV. The ends lost 2 bases at V and 7 bases at J; junction bases unmatched: 15. This CDR3 comprises 17 residues. The entry originates in a study of T cells after yellow fever vaccination. Making TCR cDNA involved 5'RACE template switching, which added UMIs and a universal primer site. TCRdb itself ran the 5' RACE reads through MiXCR, one entry per CDR3 protein. The sample consists of 400,000 to 650,000 distinct CDR3 sequences, about a fifth of them appearing once. The receptor was isolated from a man younger than 30 who received the YFV17D yellow fever vaccine. Sequencing was performed on PBMCs, taken around 3 weeks after the first yellow fever vaccination. V is TRBV11-2 and J is TRBJ1-2; TRBD1 agrees at 8 bases. The CDR3 region is CASSLTPGTGFTGGYTF. For the CDR3, the DNA is TGTGCCAGCAGCTTAACCCCCGGGACAGGCTTTACCGGTGGCTACACCTTC.